A selection of T cell receptor beta chains follows, all from one sample in a study of T cell responses to AZD1222 COVID-19 vaccine. Generated by immunoSEQ multiplex PCR, the TCRdb table keeps only in-frame clones and is missing some. The sample lists 200,000 to 250,000 clones, 94% occurring once. The sample in question was peripheral blood, obtained 28 days after the second dose of the MenACWY control vaccine. All receptors come from an adult who received the MenACWY meningococcal vaccine as a control. Each CDR3 is given with its conserved first and last residue. D genes are given only for firm matches. Size is stated for part of the rows, as once, few or many counts, or as a class when the clone is expanded.

clone_size,d_call,v_call,j_call,cdr3_aa,cdr3_nt
.,.,TRBV9,TRBJ2-2,CASSAQLRTDGELFF,TGTGCCAGCAGCGCACAACTCAGGACCGACGGGGAGCTGTTTTTT
.,.,TRBV27,TRBJ2-7,CASGHRQLYEQYF,TGTGCCAGCGGCCACCGGCAGCTCTACGAGCAGTACTTC
.,.,TRBV24-1,TRBJ2-7,CATSDRNRWYEQYF,TGTGCCACCAGTGATCGGAACAGGTGGTACGAGCAGTACTTC
.,.,TRBV28,TRBJ2-5,CASCRKGWQETQYF,TGTGCCAGCTGTCGGAAAGGGTGGCAAGAGACCCAGTACTTC
.,.,TRBV28,TRBJ1-2,CASSLRINGYTF,TGTGCCAGCAGTCTTCGGATAAATGGCTACACCTTC
.,TRBD1,TRBV4-3,TRBJ1-1,CASSQVITGTGEGWGPYTEAFF,TGCGCCAGCAGCCAAGTTATCACCGGGACAGGGGAGGGGTGGGGCCCCTACACTGAAGCTTTCTTT
.,.,TRBV10-3,TRBJ2-1,CAISGLGEEQFF,TGTGCCATCAGTGGTTTAGGAGAGGAGCAGTTCTTC
.,.,TRBV28,TRBJ2-3,CASRSTDTQYF,TGTGCCAGCAGGTCCACAGATACGCAGTATTTT
.,.,TRBV6-6,TRBJ1-2,CASSNRRGGWSYTF,TGTGCCAGCAGTAACCGTAGGGGGGGCTGGAGCTACACCTTC
.,.,TRBV30,TRBJ1-1,CAWSSGPQGYTEAFF,TGTGCCTGGAGTTCCGGACCCCAGGGGTACACTGAAGCTTTCTTT
.,TRBD1,TRBV5-8,TRBJ2-5,CASSSDRFGETQYF,TGTGCCAGCAGCTCGGACAGGTTCGGGGAGACCCAGTACTTC
once,.,TRBV5-1,TRBJ2-3,CASSFGGASTDTQYF,TGCGCCAGCAGCTTTGGAGGGGCCTCCACAGATACGCAGTATTTT